This is a list of T cell receptor beta chains from one sample in a study of T cells in Graves' hyperthyroidism and ophthalmopathy. MiXCR, run by TCRdb on the multiplex PCR reads, gives a single entry per CDR3 protein. The sample shows about 520,000 distinct CDR3 sequences, 24% of them seen only once. Input material: blood. The receptors stem from a woman between 25 and 40 years old with Graves' ophthalmopathy. CDR3s include the opening cysteine and the closing phenylalanine or tryptophan. Fields, in order: J gene, clone size, D gene, CDR3 length, V gene, CDR3 protein, CDR3 DNA. A D gene is named only where the DNA matches it firmly. Where a row states a size, it is once, few, many or the class of an expanded clone; other rows omit it.

j_call: TRBJ2-2
clone_size: few
d_call: -
cdr3_length: 13
v_call: TRBV28
cdr3_aa: CASSFGSTGELFF
cdr3_nt: TGTGCCAGCAGTTTTGGATCAACCGGGGAGCTGTTTTTT

j_call: TRBJ1-5
clone_size: many
d_call: TRBD1
cdr3_length: 15
v_call: TRBV30
cdr3_aa: CAWSVKGAGNQPQHF
cdr3_nt: TGTGCCTGGAGTGTAAAGGGGGCGGGCAATCAGCCCCAGCATTTT

j_call: TRBJ2-2
clone_size: few
d_call: -
cdr3_length: 17
v_call: TRBV12-3/TRBV12-4
cdr3_aa: CASSLALGAPNTGELFF
cdr3_nt: TGTGCCAGCAGTTTAGCGCTAGGGGCCCCGAACACCGGGGAGCTGTTTTTT

j_call: TRBJ1-5
clone_size: many
d_call: -
cdr3_length: 14
v_call: TRBV7-9
cdr3_aa: CASSTGTYDQPQHF
cdr3_nt: TGTGCCAGCAGCACTGGGACCTACGATCAGCCCCAGCATTTT

j_call: TRBJ1-1
clone_size: many
d_call: -
cdr3_length: 13
v_call: TRBV15
cdr3_aa: CATSRDPGRSAFF
cdr3_nt: TGTGCCACCAGCAGAGATCCGGGGCGTTCGGCTTTCTTT

j_call: TRBJ2-3
clone_size: few
d_call: -
cdr3_length: 16
v_call: TRBV6-2/TRBV6-3
cdr3_aa: CASSRAVSGSTGSQYF
cdr3_nt: TGTGCCAGCAGTCGGGCTGTGAGCGGGTCGACGGGATCGCAGTATTTT

j_call: TRBJ1-5
clone_size: -
d_call: TRBD1
cdr3_length: 16
v_call: TRBV6-4
cdr3_aa: CASSDPGQGRNQPQHF
cdr3_nt: TGTGCCAGCAGTGACCCGGGACAGGGGAGGAATCAGCCCCAGCATTTT

j_call: TRBJ1-1
clone_size: many
d_call: -
cdr3_length: 14
v_call: TRBV7-3
cdr3_aa: CASSLFPEGTEAFF
cdr3_nt: TGTGCCAGCAGCTTATTCCCAGAGGGCACTGAAGCTTTCTTT

j_call: TRBJ2-7
clone_size: many
d_call: -
cdr3_length: 13
v_call: TRBV7-9
cdr3_aa: CASSLNRADEQYF
cdr3_nt: TGTGCCAGCAGCTTGAACAGGGCGGACGAGCAGTACTTC

j_call: TRBJ2-5
clone_size: many
d_call: -
cdr3_length: 14
v_call: TRBV27
cdr3_aa: CASSLWGPQETQYF
cdr3_nt: TGTGCCAGCAGTTTATGGGGACCTCAAGAGACCCAGTACTTC

j_call: TRBJ2-7
clone_size: -
d_call: TRBD2
cdr3_length: 17
v_call: TRBV4-1
cdr3_aa: CASSHGTSGRQPYEQYF
cdr3_nt: TGCGCCAGCAGCCACGGGACTAGCGGGAGGCAACCCTACGAGCAGTACTTC

j_call: TRBJ1-5
clone_size: -
d_call: TRBD1
cdr3_length: 17
v_call: TRBV20-1
cdr3_aa: CSARRGDSVDSNQPQHF
cdr3_nt: TGCAGTGCTAGAAGAGGGGACAGTGTAGATAGCAATCAGCCCCAGCATTTT